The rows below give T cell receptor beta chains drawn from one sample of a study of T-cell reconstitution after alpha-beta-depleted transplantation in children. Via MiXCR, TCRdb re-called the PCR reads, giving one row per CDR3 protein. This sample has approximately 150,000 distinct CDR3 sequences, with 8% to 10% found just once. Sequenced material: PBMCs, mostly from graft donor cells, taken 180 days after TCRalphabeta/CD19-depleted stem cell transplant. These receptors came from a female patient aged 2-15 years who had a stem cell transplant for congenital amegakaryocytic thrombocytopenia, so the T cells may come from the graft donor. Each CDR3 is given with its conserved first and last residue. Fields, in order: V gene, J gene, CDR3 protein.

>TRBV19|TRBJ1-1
CASSIEGKNTEAFF
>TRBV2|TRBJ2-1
CASSPGLVAPSAEFF
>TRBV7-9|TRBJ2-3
CASSPRLWGTDTQYF
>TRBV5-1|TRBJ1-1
CASSLAHTMNTEAFF
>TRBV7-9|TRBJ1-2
CASSPGQGVFRYTF
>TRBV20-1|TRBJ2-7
CSARTAWEQYF
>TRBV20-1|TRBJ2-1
CSAPGLAGGWASYNEQFF
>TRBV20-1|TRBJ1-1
CRRGASLNTEAFF
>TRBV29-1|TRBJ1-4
CSVAGDDATNEKLFF
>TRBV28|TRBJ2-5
CASRLGGQTQYF
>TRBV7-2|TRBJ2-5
CASSFDRFSEETQYF
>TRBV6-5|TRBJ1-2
CATGGGHYGYTF
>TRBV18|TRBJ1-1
CASSQGAVTEAFF
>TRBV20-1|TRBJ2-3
CSAADLRTSTDTQYF
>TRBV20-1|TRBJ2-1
CSARVGLAGLNEQFF
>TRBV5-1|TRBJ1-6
CASSPGGYDNSPLHF
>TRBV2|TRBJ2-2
CASNRVEVGELFF
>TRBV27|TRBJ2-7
CASSQGLGGYEQYF
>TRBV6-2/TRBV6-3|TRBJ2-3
CASPRGTDTQYF
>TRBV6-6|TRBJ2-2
CASKVDTGELFF
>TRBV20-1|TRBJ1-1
CSAREQFTEAFF
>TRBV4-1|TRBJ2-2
CASSQLGLGLAGVVDTGELFF
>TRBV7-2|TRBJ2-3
CASSLELLWADTQYF
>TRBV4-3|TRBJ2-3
CASSQEQNHRTDTQYF
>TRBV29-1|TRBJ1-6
CSVRGDRESPLHF
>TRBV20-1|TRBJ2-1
CSATKRALRYEQFF
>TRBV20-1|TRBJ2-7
CSAPRPSLALYEQYF
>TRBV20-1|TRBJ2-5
CSARDQWGRGETQYF
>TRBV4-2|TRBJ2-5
CASSQGGASRMETQYF
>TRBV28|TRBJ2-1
CASSIQDTSYNEQFF
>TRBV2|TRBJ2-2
CASSVLGAQLSGELFF
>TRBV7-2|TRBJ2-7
CASSRQLATTYEQYF
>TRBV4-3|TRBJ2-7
CASSQVLAGAQYEQYF
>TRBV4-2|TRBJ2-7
CASSQDLGGSYEQYF
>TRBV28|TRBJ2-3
CASSSPGGARTQYF
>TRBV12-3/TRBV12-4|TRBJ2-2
CASSFRFPLAGELFF
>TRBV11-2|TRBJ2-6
CASSLDPGYSASGANVLTF
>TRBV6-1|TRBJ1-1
CASTGQENTEAFF
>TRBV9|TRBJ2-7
CASSVGWAASSYEQYF
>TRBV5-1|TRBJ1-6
CASSLESGWGSPLHF
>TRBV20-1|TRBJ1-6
CSARGRDNSPLHF
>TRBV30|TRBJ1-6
CAWNPGGSPLHF
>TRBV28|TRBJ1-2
CASAAWEYWGYTF
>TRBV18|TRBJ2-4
CASSPGTTPIQYF
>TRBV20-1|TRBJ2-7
CSARTSGRAFVPYEQYF
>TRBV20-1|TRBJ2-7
CSAKGQGAYEQYF
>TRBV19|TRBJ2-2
CASTPRGEDGELFF
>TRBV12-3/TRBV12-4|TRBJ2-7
CASRYKDSEQYF
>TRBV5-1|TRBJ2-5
CASSFLGGWQETQYF
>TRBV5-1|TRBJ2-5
CASGVLAGAEETQYF
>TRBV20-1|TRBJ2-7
CSARGGKEGYEQYF
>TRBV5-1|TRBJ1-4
CASSSGQVLEKLFF
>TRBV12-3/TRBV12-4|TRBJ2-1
CASSTTAGVSYEQFF
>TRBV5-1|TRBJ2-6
CASSLDISGANVLTF